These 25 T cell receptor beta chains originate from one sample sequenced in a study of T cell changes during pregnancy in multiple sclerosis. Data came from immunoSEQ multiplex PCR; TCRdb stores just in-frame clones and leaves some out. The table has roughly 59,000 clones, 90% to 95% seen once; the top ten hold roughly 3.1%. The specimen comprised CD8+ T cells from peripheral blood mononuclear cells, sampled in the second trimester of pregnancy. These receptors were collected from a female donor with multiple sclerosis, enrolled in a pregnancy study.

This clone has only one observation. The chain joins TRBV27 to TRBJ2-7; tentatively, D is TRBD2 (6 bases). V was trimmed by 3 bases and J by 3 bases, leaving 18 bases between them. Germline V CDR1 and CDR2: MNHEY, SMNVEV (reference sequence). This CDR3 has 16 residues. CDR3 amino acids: CASSFYPRETYYEQYF. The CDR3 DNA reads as TGTGCCAGCAGTTTTTACCCTCGGGAGACCTACTACGAGCAGTACTTC.

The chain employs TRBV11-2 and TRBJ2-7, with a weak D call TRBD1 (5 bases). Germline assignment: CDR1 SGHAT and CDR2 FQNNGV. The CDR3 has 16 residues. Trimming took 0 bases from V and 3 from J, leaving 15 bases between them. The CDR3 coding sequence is TGTGCCAGCAGCTTAGATCTTGGCAGGGTGATCTACGAGCAGTACTTC. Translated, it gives CASSLDLGRVIYEQYF.

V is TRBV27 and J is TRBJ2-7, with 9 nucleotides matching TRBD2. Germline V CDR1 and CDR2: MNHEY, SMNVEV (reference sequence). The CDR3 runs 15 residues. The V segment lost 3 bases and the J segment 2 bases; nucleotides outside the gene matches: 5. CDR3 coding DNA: TGTGCCAGCAGTTTTTCTAGCGGGGCGACCTACGAGCAGTACTTC. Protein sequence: CASSFSSGATYEQYF.

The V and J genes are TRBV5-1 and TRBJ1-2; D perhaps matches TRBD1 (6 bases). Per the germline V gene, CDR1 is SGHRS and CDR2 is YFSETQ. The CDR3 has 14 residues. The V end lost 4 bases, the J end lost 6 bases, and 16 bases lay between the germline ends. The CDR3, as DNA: TGCGCCAGCAGCGTAATGGACAGTCCAGATGGCTACACCTTC. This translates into CASSVMDSPDGYTF.

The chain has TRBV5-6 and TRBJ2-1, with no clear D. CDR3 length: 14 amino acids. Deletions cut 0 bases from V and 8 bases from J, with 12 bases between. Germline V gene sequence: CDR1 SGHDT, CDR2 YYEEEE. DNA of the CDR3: TGTGCCAGCAGCTTGGGAGGTGGTGTGTATGAGCAGTTCTTC. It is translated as CASSLGGGVYEQFF.

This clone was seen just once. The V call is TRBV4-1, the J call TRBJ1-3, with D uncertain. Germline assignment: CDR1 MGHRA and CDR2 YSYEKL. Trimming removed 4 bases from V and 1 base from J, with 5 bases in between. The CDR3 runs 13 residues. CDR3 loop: CASSPGSGNTIYF. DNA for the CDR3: TGCGCCAGCAGCCCCGGGTCTGGAAACACCATATATTTT.

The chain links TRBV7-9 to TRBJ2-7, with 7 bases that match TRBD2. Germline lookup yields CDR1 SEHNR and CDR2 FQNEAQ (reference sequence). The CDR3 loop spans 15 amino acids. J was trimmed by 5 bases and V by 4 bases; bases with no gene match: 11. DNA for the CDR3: TGTGCCAGCAGCTCCACACTAGCGATCGGCGACGAGCAGTACTTC. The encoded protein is CASSSTLAIGDEQYF.

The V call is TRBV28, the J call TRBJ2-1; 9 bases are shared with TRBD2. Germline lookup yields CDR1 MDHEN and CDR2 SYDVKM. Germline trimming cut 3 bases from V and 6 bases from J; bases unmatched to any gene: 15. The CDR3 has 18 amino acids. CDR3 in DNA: TGTGCCAGCAGTTTGACAAAGCCGGGACTAGCTTGGACCAATGAGCAGTTCTTC. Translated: CASSLTKPGLAWTNEQFF.

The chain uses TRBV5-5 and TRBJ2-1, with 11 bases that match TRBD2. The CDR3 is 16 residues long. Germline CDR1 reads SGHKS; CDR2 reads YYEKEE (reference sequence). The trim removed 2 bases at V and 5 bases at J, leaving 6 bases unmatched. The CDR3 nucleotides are TGTGCCAGCAGCTTTCCCCCGGGACTAGCGGACAATGAGCAGTTCTTC. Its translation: CASSFPPGLADNEQFF.

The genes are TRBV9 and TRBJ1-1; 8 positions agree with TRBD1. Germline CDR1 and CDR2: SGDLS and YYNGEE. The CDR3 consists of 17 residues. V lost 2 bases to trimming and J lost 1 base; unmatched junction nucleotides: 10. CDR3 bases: TGTGCCAGCAGCGTCCAAGGACAGGGCCACGGGAACACTGAAGCTTTCTTT. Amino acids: CASSVQGQGHGNTEAFF.

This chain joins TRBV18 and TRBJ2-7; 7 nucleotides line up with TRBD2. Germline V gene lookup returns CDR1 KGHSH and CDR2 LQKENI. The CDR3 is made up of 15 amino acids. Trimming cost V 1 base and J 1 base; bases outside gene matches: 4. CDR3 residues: CASSPRTGGSYEQYF. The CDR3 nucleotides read TGTGCCAGCTCACCACGAACGGGAGGATCCTACGAGCAGTACTTC.

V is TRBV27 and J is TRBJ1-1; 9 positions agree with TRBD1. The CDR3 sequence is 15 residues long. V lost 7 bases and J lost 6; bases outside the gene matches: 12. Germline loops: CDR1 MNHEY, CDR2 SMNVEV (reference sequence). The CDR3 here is CASNLSGTGISEAFF. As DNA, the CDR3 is TGTGCCAGCAACTTATCCGGGACAGGGATTTCTGAAGCTTTCTTT.

CDR3: CASSDERLTFF. The CDR3 bases are TGTGCCAGCAGCGACGAGCGTCTGACTTTCTTT. The chain links TRBV7-9 to TRBJ1-1; unclear D gene. Trimming removed 5 bases from V and 12 bases from J, with 13 bases in between. The CDR3 runs to 11 residues. Germline V gene sequence: CDR1 SEHNR, CDR2 FQNEAQ (reference sequence).

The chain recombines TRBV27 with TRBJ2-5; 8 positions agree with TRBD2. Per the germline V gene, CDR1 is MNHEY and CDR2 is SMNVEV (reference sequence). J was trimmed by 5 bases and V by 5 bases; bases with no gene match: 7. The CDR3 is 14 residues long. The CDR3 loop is CASSPTRGGETQYF. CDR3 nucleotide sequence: TGTGCCAGCAGTCCAACCCGGGGGGGGGAGACCCAGTACTTC.

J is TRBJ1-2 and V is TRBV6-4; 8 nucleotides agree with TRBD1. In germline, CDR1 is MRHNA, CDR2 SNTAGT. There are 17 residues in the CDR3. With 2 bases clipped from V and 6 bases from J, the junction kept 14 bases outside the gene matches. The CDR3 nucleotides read TGTGCCAGCAGTGACGGCAGGGGGCGCTCCAATCAGGATGGCTACACCTTC. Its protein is CASSDGRGRSNQDGYTF.

CDR3 sequence (DNA): TGCGCCAGCAGCCACCCTCGCGGCGGGTACACTGAAGCTTTCTTT. It specifies CASSHPRGGYTEAFF. The chain joins TRBV4-3 to TRBJ1-1; D is unresolved. CDR3 length: 15 amino acids. V was shortened by 3 bases and J by 3 bases, with 14 bases between the two germline ends. The germline V gene has CDR1 LGHNA and CDR2 YSLEER.

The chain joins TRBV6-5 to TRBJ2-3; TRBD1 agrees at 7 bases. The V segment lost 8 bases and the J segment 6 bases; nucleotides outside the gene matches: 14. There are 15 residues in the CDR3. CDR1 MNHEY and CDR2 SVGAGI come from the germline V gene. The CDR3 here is CASRPQGGRVDTQYF. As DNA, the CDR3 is TGTGCCAGCCGCCCTCAAGGGGGCCGGGTGGATACGCAGTATTTT.

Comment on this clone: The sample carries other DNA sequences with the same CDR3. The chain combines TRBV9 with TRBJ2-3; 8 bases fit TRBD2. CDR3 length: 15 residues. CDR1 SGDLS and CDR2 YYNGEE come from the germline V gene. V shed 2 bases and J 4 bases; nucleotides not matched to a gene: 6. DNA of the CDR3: TGTGCCAGCAGCGTGAGCGGGAGAGGTGCAGATACGCAGTATTTT. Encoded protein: CASSVSGRGADTQYF.

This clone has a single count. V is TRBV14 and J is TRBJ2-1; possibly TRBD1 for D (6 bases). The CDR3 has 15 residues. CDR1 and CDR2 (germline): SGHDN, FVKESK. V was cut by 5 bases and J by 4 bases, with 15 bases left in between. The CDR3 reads CASSDQTGKYNEQFF. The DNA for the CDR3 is TGTGCCAGCAGCGATCAGACAGGAAAATACAATGAGCAGTTCTTC.

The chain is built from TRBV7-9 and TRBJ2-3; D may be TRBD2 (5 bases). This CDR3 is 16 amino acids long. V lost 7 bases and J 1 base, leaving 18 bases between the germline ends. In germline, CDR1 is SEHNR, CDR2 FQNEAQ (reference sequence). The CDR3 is CASTPRDMLGTDTQYF. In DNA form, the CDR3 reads TGTGCCAGCACCCCCCGGGATATGCTAGGCACAGATACGCAGTATTTT.

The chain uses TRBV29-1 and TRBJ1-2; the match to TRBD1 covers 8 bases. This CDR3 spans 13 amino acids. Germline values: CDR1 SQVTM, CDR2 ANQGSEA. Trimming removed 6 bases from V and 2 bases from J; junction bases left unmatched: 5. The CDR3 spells CSVRTGWNYGYTF. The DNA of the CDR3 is TGCAGCGTGAGGACAGGGTGGAACTATGGCTACACCTTC.

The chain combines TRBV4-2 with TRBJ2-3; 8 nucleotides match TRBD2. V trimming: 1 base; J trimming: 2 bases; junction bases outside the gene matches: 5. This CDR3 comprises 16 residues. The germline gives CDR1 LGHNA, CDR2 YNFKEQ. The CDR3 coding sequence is TGTGCCAGCAGCCAAGGGCGGGAGGACTTCACAGATACGCAGTATTTT. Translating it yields CASSQGREDFTDTQYF.

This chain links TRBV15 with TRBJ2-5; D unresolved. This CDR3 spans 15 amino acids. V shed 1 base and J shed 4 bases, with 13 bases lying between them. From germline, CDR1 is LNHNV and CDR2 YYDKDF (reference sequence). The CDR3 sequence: CATSRVGGQLETQYF. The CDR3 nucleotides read TGTGCCACCAGCAGAGTAGGCGGTCAGCTAGAGACCCAGTACTTC. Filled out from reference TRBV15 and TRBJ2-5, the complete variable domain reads DAMVIQNPRYQVTQFGKPVTLSCSQTLNHNVMYWYQQKSSQAPKLLFHYYDKDFNNEADTPDNFQSRRPNTSFCFLDIRSPGLGDTAMYLCATSRVGGQLETQYFGPGTRLLVL.

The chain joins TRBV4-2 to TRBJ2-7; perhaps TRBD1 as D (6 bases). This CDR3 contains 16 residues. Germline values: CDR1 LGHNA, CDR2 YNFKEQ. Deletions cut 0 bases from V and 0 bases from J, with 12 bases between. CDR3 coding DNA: TGTGCCAGCAGCCAAGAAATAAGGACAGTCTCCTACGAGCAGTACTTC. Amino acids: CASSQEIRTVSYEQYF.

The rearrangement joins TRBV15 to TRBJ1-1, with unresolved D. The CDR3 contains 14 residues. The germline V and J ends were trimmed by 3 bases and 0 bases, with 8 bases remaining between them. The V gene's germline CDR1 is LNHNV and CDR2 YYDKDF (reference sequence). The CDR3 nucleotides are TGTGCCACCAGCAGTGAGGCTATGAACACTGAAGCTTTCTTT. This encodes CATSSEAMNTEAFF.